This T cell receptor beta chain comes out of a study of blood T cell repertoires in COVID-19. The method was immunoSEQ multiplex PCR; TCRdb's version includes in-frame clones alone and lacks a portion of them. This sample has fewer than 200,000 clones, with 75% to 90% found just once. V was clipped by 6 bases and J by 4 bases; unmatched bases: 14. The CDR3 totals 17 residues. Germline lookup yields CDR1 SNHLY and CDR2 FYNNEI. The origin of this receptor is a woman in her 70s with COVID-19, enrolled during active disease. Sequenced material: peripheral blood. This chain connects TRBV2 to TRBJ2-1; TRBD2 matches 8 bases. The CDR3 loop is CASSGGAGAVGYNEQFF. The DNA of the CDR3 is TGTGCCAGCAGCGGGGGGGCGGGAGCAGTCGGATACAATGAGCAGTTCTTC.